The 9 T cell receptor beta chains in this list originate from one sample, sequenced in a study of HIV-infected patients and healthy controls. Whole blood was used without fractionation, so all unsorted peripheral T cells were included. cDNA was made from approximately 0.55 ug RNA using alpha and beta constant primers. Alpha and beta chain libraries were made separately by chain-specific third strand synthesis with multiplexing indices. TCRdb ran MiXCR on the 5' RACE reads and lists one entry per CDR3 protein. Altogether 8,000 to 13,000 distinct CDR3 sequences are present, 7.5% to 9% being singletons, with the ten largest covering roughly 3.4%. The sample consisted of blood. The origin of the receptors is an adult in good health.

This clonotype is labeled medium-sized. The chain links TRBV7-8 to TRBJ1-1; D might be TRBD1 (5 bases). The CDR3 runs to 14 residues. From germline, CDR1 is SGHVS and CDR2 FQNEAQ. Trimming stripped 4 bases from V and 4 bases from J, with 13 bases between. In DNA form, the CDR3 reads TGTGCCAGCAGCTCAGAGACAGTGGTCACTGAAGCTTTCTTT. This translates into CASSSETVVTEAFF.

The chain recombines TRBV5-1 with TRBJ2-1; D might be TRBD1 (5 bases). Germline assignment: CDR1 SGHRS and CDR2 YFSETQ. V lost 2 bases and J 3 bases, leaving 12 bases between the germline ends. The CDR3 length is 15 residues. The CDR3 nucleotides are TGCGCCAGCAGCTTTGGGCAGGGCGGCTACAATGAGCAGTTCTTC. Its translation: CASSFGQGGYNEQFF.

In its sample, this clonotype was seen a few times. This sequence joins TRBV19 and TRBJ2-1; 12 nucleotides align to TRBD2. The CDR3 is 14 amino acids. V lost 7 bases to trimming and J lost 9 bases; unmatched junction nucleotides: 7. Germline CDR1 is LNHDA and CDR2 is SQIVND (reference sequence). The DNA of the CDR3 is TGTGCCAGTATATCTAGCGGGGGGGCGAGTGAGCAGTTCTTC. Translated, it gives CASISSGGASEQFF. Combining the CDR3 with reference TRBV19 and TRBJ2-1 gives the whole variable domain DGGITQSPKYLFRKEGQNVTLSCEQNLNHDAMYWYRQDPGQGLRLIYYSQIVNDFQKGDIAEGYSVSREKKESFPLTVTSAQKNPTAFYLCASISSGGASEQFFGPGTRLTVL.

This clonotype is medium-sized in the sample. V and J are TRBV7-2 and TRBJ1-1; D ambiguous. The germline gives CDR1 SGHTA, CDR2 FQGNSA. The CDR3 is 14 residues long. Trimming removed 3 bases at V and 0 bases at J, with 8 bases between. This CDR3 reads CASSFGIMNTEAFF. The CDR3 DNA sequence: TGTGCCAGCAGCTTCGGTATCATGAACACTGAAGCTTTCTTT. Drawing the rest from reference TRBV7-2 and TRBJ1-1, the complete variable domain is GAGVSQSPSNKVTEKGKDVELRCDPISGHTALYWYRQSLGQGLEFLIYFQGNSAPDKSGLPSDRFSAERTGGSVSTLTIQRTQQEDSAVYLCASSFGIMNTEAFFGQGTRLTVV.

In this sample, this clonotype turned up many times. CDR3 loop: CASSLTGAGANVLTF. In nucleotides, the CDR3 is TGTGCCAGCAGCTTAACAGGGGCCGGGGCCAACGTCCTGACTTTC. The chain uses TRBV3-1 and TRBJ2-6; 7 nucleotides line up with TRBD1. From germline, CDR1 is LGHDT and CDR2 YNNKEL (reference sequence). The CDR3 sequence is 15 residues long. The V and J ends lost 5 bases and 4 bases, in that order; junction bases with no gene match: 5.

This clonotype was seen repeatedly, ten times or more. The chain recombines TRBV6-1 with TRBJ2-5, with a possible D match to TRBD2 (5 bases). The V end was cut by 0 bases, the J end by 5 bases, with 19 bases between. This CDR3 is built from 17 residues. The germline gives CDR1 MNHNS, CDR2 SASEGT. The CDR3 bases are TGTGCCAGCAGTGAAGCTAGCCGGGGTGCAGTTGGGGAGACCCAGTACTTC. It yields the protein CASSEASRGAVGETQYF.

This chain links TRBV6-1 with TRBJ2-7; possibly TRBD1 for D (9 bases). Germline-derived CDR1 and CDR2 are MNHNS and SASEGT. V was trimmed by 0 bases and J by 7 bases, leaving 28 bases between them. This CDR3 is built from 19 residues. The CDR3 reads CASSEAKGTGRFGGGEQYF. Written as DNA, the CDR3 is TGTGCCAGCAGTGAAGCCAAAGGGACAGGGAGGTTCGGGGGGGGAGAGCAGTACTTC.

J is TRBJ1-1 and V is TRBV6-6, with TRBD1 as a possible D gene (6 bases). This CDR3 is built from 15 residues. Trimming pared 0 bases from V and 5 bases from J, leaving 13 bases between. The germline V gene has CDR1 MNHNY and CDR2 SVGAGI (reference sequence). The CDR3 protein is CASSYSLTGWTEAFF. The CDR3 nucleotides read TGTGCCAGCAGTTACTCTCTTACAGGGTGGACTGAAGCTTTCTTT.

This clonotype is medium-sized (0.01 to 0.1%) by share. The V call is TRBV10-2, the J call TRBJ1-5; TRBD1 might be the D (6 bases). Trimming cost V 0 bases and J 5 bases, with 11 bases left between them. The CDR3 length is 15 residues. From germline, CDR1 is WSHSY and CDR2 SAAADI. In DNA form, the CDR3 reads TGCGCCAGCAGTGAGTCAAGGGACATTTATCAGCCCCAGCATTTT. Translated, it gives CASSESRDIYQPQHF.